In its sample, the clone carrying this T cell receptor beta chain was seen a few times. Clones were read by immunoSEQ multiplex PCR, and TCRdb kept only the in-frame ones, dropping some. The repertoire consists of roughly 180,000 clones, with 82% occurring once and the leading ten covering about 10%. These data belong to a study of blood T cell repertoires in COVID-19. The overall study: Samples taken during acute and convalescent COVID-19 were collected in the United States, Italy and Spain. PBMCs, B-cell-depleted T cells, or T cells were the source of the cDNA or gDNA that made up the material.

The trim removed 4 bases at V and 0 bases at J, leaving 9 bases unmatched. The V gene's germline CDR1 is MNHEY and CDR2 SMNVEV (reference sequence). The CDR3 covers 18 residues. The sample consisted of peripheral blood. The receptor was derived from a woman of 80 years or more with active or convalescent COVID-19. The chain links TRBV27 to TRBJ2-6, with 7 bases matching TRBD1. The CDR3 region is CASSSRERGLSGANVLTF. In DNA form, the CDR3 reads TGTGCCAGCAGTTCCAGGGAAAGGGGGCTCTCTGGGGCCAACGTCCTGACTTTC.